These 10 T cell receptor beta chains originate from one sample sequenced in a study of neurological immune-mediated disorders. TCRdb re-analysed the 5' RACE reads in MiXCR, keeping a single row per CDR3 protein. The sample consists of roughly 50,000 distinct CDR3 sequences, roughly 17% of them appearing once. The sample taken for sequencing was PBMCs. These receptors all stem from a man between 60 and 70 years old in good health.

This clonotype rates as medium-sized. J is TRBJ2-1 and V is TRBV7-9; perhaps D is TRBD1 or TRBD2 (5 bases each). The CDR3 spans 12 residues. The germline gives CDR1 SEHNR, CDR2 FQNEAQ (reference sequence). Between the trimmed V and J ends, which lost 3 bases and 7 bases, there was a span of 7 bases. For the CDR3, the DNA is TGTGCCAGCAGCTTCGGGACGAATGAGCAGTTCTTC. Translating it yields CASSFGTNEQFF.

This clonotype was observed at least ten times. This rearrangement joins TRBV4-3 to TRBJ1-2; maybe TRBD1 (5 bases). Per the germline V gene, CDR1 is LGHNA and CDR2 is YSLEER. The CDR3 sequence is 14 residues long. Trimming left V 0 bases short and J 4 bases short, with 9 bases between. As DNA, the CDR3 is TGCGCCAGCAGCCAAGAACCAGGGACCTATGGCTACACCTTC. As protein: CASSQEPGTYGYTF.

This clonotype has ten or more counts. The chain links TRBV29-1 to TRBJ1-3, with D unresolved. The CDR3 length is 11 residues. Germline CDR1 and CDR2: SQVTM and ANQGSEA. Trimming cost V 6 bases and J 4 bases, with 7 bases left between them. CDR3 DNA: TGCAGCGTCTTGCAGGGAAACACCATATATTTT. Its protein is CSVLQGNTIYF.

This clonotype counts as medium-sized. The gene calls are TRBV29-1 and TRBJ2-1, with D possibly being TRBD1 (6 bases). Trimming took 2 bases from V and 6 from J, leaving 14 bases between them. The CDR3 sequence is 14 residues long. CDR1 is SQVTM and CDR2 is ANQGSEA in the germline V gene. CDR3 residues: CSVEKGVQTNEQFF. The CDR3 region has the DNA TGCAGCGTTGAAAAGGGGGTTCAGACCAATGAGCAGTTCTTC.

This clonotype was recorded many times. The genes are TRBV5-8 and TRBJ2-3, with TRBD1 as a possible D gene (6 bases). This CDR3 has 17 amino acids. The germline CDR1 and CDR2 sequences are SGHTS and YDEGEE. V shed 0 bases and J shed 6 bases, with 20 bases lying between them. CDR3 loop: CASSLEWTVRSGDTQYF. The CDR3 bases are TGTGCCAGCAGCTTGGAATGGACAGTGCGTTCCGGGGATACGCAGTATTTT.

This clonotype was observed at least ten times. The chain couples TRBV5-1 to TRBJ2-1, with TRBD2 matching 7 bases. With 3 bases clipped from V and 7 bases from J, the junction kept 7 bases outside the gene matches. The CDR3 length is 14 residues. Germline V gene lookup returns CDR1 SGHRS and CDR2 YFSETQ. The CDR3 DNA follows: TGCGCCAGCAGCTCTGGGGGGGGTCGGAATGAGCAGTTCTTC. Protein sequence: CASSSGGGRNEQFF.

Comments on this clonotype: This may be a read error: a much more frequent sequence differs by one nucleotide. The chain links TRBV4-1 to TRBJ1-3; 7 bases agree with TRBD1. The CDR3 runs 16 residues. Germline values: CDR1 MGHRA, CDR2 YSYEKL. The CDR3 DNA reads TGCGCCAGCAGCCAACCCGGGACAGACTCTGTAAACACCATATATTTT. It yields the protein CASSQPGTDSVNTIYF.

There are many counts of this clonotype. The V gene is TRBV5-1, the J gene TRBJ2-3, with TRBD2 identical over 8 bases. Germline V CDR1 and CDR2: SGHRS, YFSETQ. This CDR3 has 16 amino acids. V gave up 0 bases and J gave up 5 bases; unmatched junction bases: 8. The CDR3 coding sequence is TGCGCCAGCAGCTTGGAGGTGCGGGGGGCGAGAGATACGCAGTATTTT. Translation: CASSLEVRGARDTQYF.

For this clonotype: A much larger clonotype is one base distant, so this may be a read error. The CDR3 DNA reads as TGCAGTTCCTTCTGGTTTGGCGGTTCCTACGAGCAGTACTTC. This encodes CSSFWFGGSYEQYF. V is TRBV20-1 and J is TRBJ2-7; no firm D call. This CDR3 spans 14 amino acids. The germline V gene encodes CDR1 DFQATT and CDR2 SNEGSKA (reference sequence). The germline V and J ends were trimmed by 8 bases and 1 base, with 18 bases remaining between them.

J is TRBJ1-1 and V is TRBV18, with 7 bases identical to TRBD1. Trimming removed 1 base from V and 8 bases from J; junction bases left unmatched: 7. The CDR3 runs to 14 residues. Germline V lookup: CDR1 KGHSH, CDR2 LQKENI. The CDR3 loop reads CASSPLGDSPEAFF. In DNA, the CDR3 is TGTGCCAGCTCACCACTTGGGGACAGCCCAGAAGCTTTCTTT.